Listed below are T cell receptor beta chains from one sample, sequenced in a study of CD8 T cells in ankylosing spondylitis. MiXCR, run by TCRdb on the 5' RACE reads, gives a single entry per CDR3 protein. The top ten clones hold about a sixth of a sample with tens of thousands of distinct CDR3 sequences, about 9.3% of them seen once. Sequenced sample: blood, either unsorted or a sorted T cell fraction (not recorded which). Every receptor here comes from a male donor with ankylosing spondylitis or in good health (not recorded which). Each CDR3 is given with its conserved first and last residue. Fields, in order: V gene, J gene, D gene, clone size, CDR3 DNA, CDR3 protein. D genes are given only for firm matches. Only part of the rows carry a size: once, few, many, or a class if the clone is expanded.

TRBV2	TRBJ2-1	TRBD2	-	TGTGCCAGCAGTATTCCTAGCGGCAACAATGAGCAGTTCTTC	CASSIPSGNNEQFF
TRBV15	TRBJ1-1	-	many	TGTGCCACCAGCAGAGATCCAGGGACCCCTGAAGCTTTCTTT	CATSRDPGTPEAFF
TRBV10-3	TRBJ1-1	-	many	TGTGCCACAGAAGGAAACAGCCGAGAAGCTTTCTTT	CATEGNSREAFF
TRBV12-3/TRBV12-4	TRBJ2-7	TRBD2	many	TGTGCCAGCAGTCCTCAAGCGGGAATTTCTTACGAGCAGTACTTC	CASSPQAGISYEQYF
TRBV12-2	TRBJ2-7	-	few	TGTGCAAGTCGCCCTCAACGTGGCGGGAGCAGTGCCTACGAGCAGTACTTC	CASRPQRGGSSAYEQYF
TRBV5-1	TRBJ2-3	TRBD2	many	TGCGCCAGCAGCTTGGCCAATCAAGGACTAGCGGGATTCACAGATACGCAGTATTTT	CASSLANQGLAGFTDTQYF
TRBV20-1	TRBJ2-7	TRBD2	many	TGCAGTGCTACCAGGACTAGCGGGGTCTCCGAGCAGTACTTC	CSATRTSGVSEQYF
TRBV19	TRBJ1-2	TRBD1	-	TGTGCCAGTACCGAGACAGGGGAACCCTACTATGGCTACACCTTC	CASTETGEPYYGYTF
TRBV12-3/TRBV12-4	TRBJ1-1	-	many	TGTGCCAGCAGTCTCCTCCGGACAGACTCGAACACTGAAGCTTTCTTT	CASSLLRTDSNTEAFF
TRBV13	TRBJ1-2	-	few	TGTGCCAGCTCTTCCGGGGGTGACTATGGCTACACCTTC	CASSSGGDYGYTF
TRBV25-1	TRBJ2-7	TRBD2	many	TGTGCCAGCAGTCCGGGACTAGCGGGGGGCTACGAGCAGTACTTC	CASSPGLAGGYEQYF